This is a list of T cell receptor beta chains from one sample in a study of CD8 T cells in ankylosing spondylitis. TCRdb called the 5' RACE reads again in MiXCR, with one record for every CDR3 protein. Of about 480,000 distinct CDR3 sequences in the sample, roughly 15% were seen once. Sequencing was done on a sample of blood, either unsorted or a sorted T cell fraction (not recorded which). Receptor source: a male donor with ankylosing spondylitis. CDR3s include the opening cysteine and the closing phenylalanine or tryptophan. The order of the fields is V gene, J gene, D gene, clone size, CDR3 DNA, CDR3 protein. The D gene is left open where the match is weak. Rows may omit the clone size; those that give it use once, few, many or a size class.

TRBV27	TRBJ2-3	.	few	TGTGCCAGCAGTTTAGGTAAACTCACCACAGATACGCAGTATTTT	CASSLGKLTTDTQYF
TRBV5-1	TRBJ2-5	.	few	TGCGCCAGCAGCGCAAACGGACAAGAACAAGAGACCCAGTACTTC	CASSANGQEQETQYF
TRBV10-2	TRBJ2-7	TRBD1	few	TGCGCCAGCAGTGATTCGGGGACAGGGCGGTCCTACGAGCAGTACTTC	CASSDSGTGRSYEQYF
TRBV9	TRBJ2-7	.	.	TGTGCCAGCAGCTCAAGAGCGGGCCACGGGGGAGAGCAGTACTTC	CASSSRAGHGGEQYF
TRBV6-1	TRBJ2-5	.	.	TGTGCCAGCAGCGCCGTCTTACGAGGGGAGACCCAGTACTTC	CASSAVLRGETQYF
TRBV28	TRBJ2-7	.	few	TGTGCCAGCAACGCGGACCTAGAGCAGTACTTC	CASNADLEQYF
TRBV3-1	TRBJ1-2	.	few	TGTGCCAGCAGCCTCCGGGACACCGCACGGTCCGGCTACACCTTC	CASSLRDTARSGYTF
TRBV12-3/TRBV12-4	TRBJ2-1	TRBD1	many	TGTGCCAGCAGAACAAGGGGACAGGGATGGGGTGAGCAGTTCTTC	CASRTRGQGWGEQFF
TRBV7-2	TRBJ2-7	.	few	TGTGCCAGCAGCTTGACCGCCAACTACGAGCAGTACTTC	CASSLTANYEQYF
TRBV5-1	TRBJ2-1	TRBD1	few	TGCGCCAGCAGCTTGGCACCGGGACAGGGATCCTACAATGAGCAGTTCTTC	CASSLAPGQGSYNEQFF
TRBV7-2	TRBJ1-2	TRBD1	few	TGTGCCAGCAGCAAGGGACAGGGGGCGTCTGGCTACACCTTC	CASSKGQGASGYTF
TRBV5-5	TRBJ2-4	.	.	TGTGCCAGCAGCTTGGATCCTTTCCTGGCCAAAAACATTCAGTACTTC	CASSLDPFLAKNIQYF
TRBV3-1	TRBJ2-2	.	few	TGTGCCAGCAGCACAAGAAAAGGAGTACGGGGGACCGGGGAGCTGTTTTTT	CASSTRKGVRGTGELFF
TRBV6-2/TRBV6-3	TRBJ2-7	TRBD2	.	TGTGCCAGCAGAACTAGCGGGAGGGACTACGAGCAGTACTTC	CASRTSGRDYEQYF
TRBV12-3/TRBV12-4	TRBJ1-1	.	.	TGTGCCAGCAGCTTAGGGGCCCTGGGGGGGGTATACACTGAAGCTTTCTTT	CASSLGALGGVYTEAFF
TRBV7-8	TRBJ2-5	TRBD2	few	TGTGCCAGCAGCCACCTGACTAGCAGCCAAGAGACCCAGTACTTC	CASSHLTSSQETQYF
TRBV19	TRBJ1-1	TRBD1	.	TGTGCCAGTAGCGGGACAGGGGGCTGGTCTGAAGCTTTCTTT	CASSGTGGWSEAFF
TRBV14	TRBJ2-3	.	.	TGTGCCAGCAGCCCCCTGGGCAGAGATACGCAGTATTTT	CASSPLGRDTQYF
TRBV6-1	TRBJ1-1	.	few	TGTGCCAGCAGTGAAGTGCCGGGGAACACTGAAGCTTTCTTT	CASSEVPGNTEAFF
TRBV20-1	TRBJ2-3	TRBD2	few	TGCAGTGCCCAAGCGGGAGGGATCACAGATACGCAGTATTTT	CSAQAGGITDTQYF
TRBV7-9	TRBJ1-1	.	.	TGTGCCAGCAGCCCTCCGGTGGGGAACACTGAAGCTTTCTTT	CASSPPVGNTEAFF
TRBV12-3/TRBV12-4	TRBJ2-1	TRBD2	many	TGTGCCAGCTGTTGGGGAGCGGGAGGATACGGCAGGGAGCAGTTCTTC	CASCWGAGGYGREQFF
TRBV7-9	TRBJ1-4	TRBD1	.	TGTGCCAGCAGCTTTACAGGGGTTCGGGGTGAAAAACTGTTTTTT	CASSFTGVRGEKLFF
TRBV11-2	TRBJ2-6	.	.	TGTGCCAGCAGCTTAAGTGGAGGGAATGGGGCCAACGTCCTGACTTTC	CASSLSGGNGANVLTF
TRBV6-5	TRBJ1-1	.	.	TGTGCCAGCTTCCTAAACACTGAAGCTTTCTTT	CASFLNTEAFF
TRBV6-6	TRBJ1-1	.	.	TGTGCCAGCAGCCTACTGCGGTACACTGAAGCTTTCTTT	CASSLLRYTEAFF
TRBV20-1	TRBJ2-1	TRBD2	.	TGCAGTGCCCCGGGACTAGCGAATAATGAGCAGTTCTTC	CSAPGLANNEQFF
TRBV7-2	TRBJ2-3	.	few	TGTGCCAGCAGCTTAAGAGGAGCCGTCACAGATACGCAGTATTTT	CASSLRGAVTDTQYF
TRBV6-1	TRBJ2-1	TRBD2	.	TGTGCCAGCAGTCCGCGACTAGTAGCGGGAGTATACAATGAGCAGTTCTTC	CASSPRLVAGVYNEQFF
TRBV12-3/TRBV12-4	TRBJ2-2	TRBD1	few	TGTGCCAGCAGAAGACAGGGGGCCGGGGAGCTGTTTTTT	CASRRQGAGELFF
TRBV15	TRBJ2-7	TRBD1	.	TGTGCCACCAGCAGAGGGGGGACAGCCTACGAGCAGTACTTC	CATSRGGTAYEQYF
TRBV20-1	TRBJ2-2	TRBD1	.	TGCAGTGCTACACCCGGGACAGGGAACACCGGGGAGCTGTTTTTT	CSATPGTGNTGELFF
TRBV20-1	TRBJ1-3	.	.	TGCAGTGCAGCAGACGGAAACACCATATATTTT	CSAADGNTIYF
TRBV20-1	TRBJ2-7	.	many	TGCAGTGCTAGCCTTACATCCTACGAGCAGTACTTC	CSASLTSYEQYF
TRBV4-2	TRBJ2-1	TRBD2	many	TGTGCCAGCAGCCAAACTAGCGGGGGGGCCACACAGTTCTTC	CASSQTSGGATQFF
TRBV10-3	TRBJ1-5	.	.	TGTGCCATCAGTGGGGCAGTAGATCAGCCCCAGCATTTT	CAISGAVDQPQHF
TRBV15	TRBJ1-3	TRBD1	.	TGTGCCACCAGCAGAGAGGGGACAGGGATCTCTGGAAACACCATATATTTT	CATSREGTGISGNTIYF
TRBV6-2/TRBV6-3	TRBJ2-1	TRBD2	few	TGTGCCAGCAGTTACTCGAGTGGCAGGACTAGGGATGAGCAGTTCTTC	CASSYSSGRTRDEQFF
TRBV5-1	TRBJ1-3	.	.	TGCGCCAGCAGCTTAGCCGGTACCAGCTCTGGAAACACCATATATTTT	CASSLAGTSSGNTIYF
TRBV28	TRBJ2-2	.	few	TGTGCCGCCGAGATAGACACCGGGGAGCTGTTTTTT	CAAEIDTGELFF
TRBV29-1	TRBJ2-2	.	many	TGCAGCGTCGATGGGGACGGGAACACCGGGGAGCTGTTTTTT	CSVDGDGNTGELFF
TRBV7-9	TRBJ1-1	.	.	TGTGCCAGCAGCCTTACGGGGGGGACCTTAAGTGAAGCTTTCTTT	CASSLTGGTLSEAFF
TRBV20-1	TRBJ1-2	.	.	TGCAGTGCTAGGTCTGGGGTTGGCTACACCTTC	CSARSGVGYTF
TRBV7-2	TRBJ1-5	.	.	TGTGCCAGCAGCTTGGGACGGACAAATCAGCCCCAGCATTTT	CASSLGRTNQPQHF
TRBV11-2	TRBJ1-2	TRBD1	few	TGTGCCAGCAGCTTAGGCGACAGGGTTAATGGCTACACCTTC	CASSLGDRVNGYTF
TRBV6-2/TRBV6-3	TRBJ2-3	TRBD2	few	TGTGCCAGCAGCCGGGGACTAGCCACAGATACGCAGTATTTT	CASSRGLATDTQYF
TRBV21-1	TRBJ2-5	.	.	TGTGCCAGCAGCAAAGTGAAGTACGGGACCAAAGAGACCCAGTACTTC	CASSKVKYGTKETQYF
TRBV10-3	TRBJ1-1	.	many	TGTGCCATCAGTGAATCAGGGAACACTGAAGCTTTCTTT	CAISESGNTEAFF
TRBV20-1	TRBJ2-1	.	.	TGCAGTGCTAGCGGAGGTAAAAATTACAATGAGCAGCTCTTC	CSASGGKNYNEQLF
TRBV7-2	TRBJ2-3	TRBD1	few	TGTGCCAGCAGTAAGCAGGCAGGGGGCGCAGATACGCAGTATTTT	CASSKQAGGADTQYF
TRBV2	TRBJ1-5	.	.	TGTGCCAGCAGTAAACAGGGTGGCGATCAGCCCCAGCATTTT	CASSKQGGDQPQHF
TRBV5-1	TRBJ2-2	.	.	TGCGCCAGCAGCTTGGGGTATCCGAACACCGGGGAGCTGTTTTTT	CASSLGYPNTGELFF
TRBV19	TRBJ1-1	.	few	TGTGCCAGTAAAGGTCGCGGAAACACTGAAGCTTTCTTT	CASKGRGNTEAFF
TRBV29-1	TRBJ2-7	TRBD1	many	TGCAGCACTTCGGGACAGGGGGGAGGCGAGCAGTACTTC	CSTSGQGGGEQYF
TRBV20-1	TRBJ2-1	TRBD2	.	TGCAGTGCTAGAGACCTAAAGAGCGGGAGGGCCCTCGCTGAGCAGTTCTTC	CSARDLKSGRALAEQFF
TRBV7-9	TRBJ2-7	.	few	TGTGCCAGCAGCCCACCGAAGGGATACGAGCAGTACTTC	CASSPPKGYEQYF
TRBV6-1	TRBJ2-3	.	.	TGTGCCAGCGCAAATCAGGGGAACGGGGTCACAGATACGCAGTATTTT	CASANQGNGVTDTQYF
TRBV4-2	TRBJ2-5	TRBD2	many	TGTGCCAGCAGCCAAGATTGGAGCGGGGGGTCGGGAGAGACCCAGTACTTC	CASSQDWSGGSGETQYF
TRBV4-2	TRBJ2-5	TRBD2	many	TGTGCCAGCAGCCCACGGACTAGCGGGGGCAGGGAGACCCAGTACTTC	CASSPRTSGGRETQYF